The clone carrying this T cell receptor beta chain was seen repeatedly, ten times or more. It was RNA transcripts that yielded the amplified TCR beta CDR3 regions. Initially, a first-round RT-PCR of the TCR CDR3 employed the HTBI primer set. Each CDR3 protein gets one entry after TCRdb re-called the multiplex PCR reads with MiXCR. The sample carries 380,000 or so distinct CDR3 sequences, around an eighth recorded once. The data belong to a study of T cells in Graves' hyperthyroidism and ophthalmopathy. Germline lookup yields CDR1 MNHNS and CDR2 SASEGT. Trimming at V came to 6 bases and at J to 5 bases, leaving 13 bases not matched to a gene. The CDR3 is 16 amino acids.

This TCR was sampled from a man younger than 45 with Graves' hyperthyroidism that later progressed to Graves' ophthalmopathy. Sequenced: blood. The V and J genes are TRBV6-1 and TRBJ2-1, with 7 bases identical to TRBD2. CDR3 DNA sequence: TGTGCCAGCAGCCAAGAGCGGCTAGCGGCCCACAATGAGCAGTTCTTC. Its protein is CASSQERLAAHNEQFF.